The clone carrying this TCR beta chain was found a few times. Antigen specificity is unknown. This sample stems from a study of cytomegalovirus exposure and HLA in healthy donors. Study-wide findings and caveats: The study labeled more than 150 TCR beta chains cytomegalovirus-associated. V- and J-gene trimming in TCR beta was tied to a missense DCLRE1C variant by an analysis performed later. The later analysis indicated that the majority of CMV-associated TCR beta chains appeared HLA-restricted. In a later analysis, HLA-associated beta chains showed higher expansion and lower generation probabilities than comparable chains.

Germline lookup yields CDR1 MNHNY and CDR2 SVGAGI (reference sequence). The CDR3 consists of 15 residues. V lost 5 bases, J lost 13 bases, and 14 bases stayed unmatched. 13 Jbeta primers and 60 Vbeta primers were used for the PCR. TCRdb keeps only in-frame clones here, not all; method: immunoSEQ multiplex PCR. This sample has about 170,000 clones, with roughly 79% found just once. The sequence was obtained from a woman aged 25-40 years in good health and CMV-seropositive. This rearrangement joins TRBV6-6 to TRBJ1-1; 12 positions match TRBD1. Sequenced sample: PBMCs. The CDR3 DNA reads TGTGCCAGCAGTCTCCCCCCGGGACAGGGGGCGAGGAGTTTCTTT. This encodes CASSLPPGQGARSFF.